Following are 27 T cell receptor beta chains from one sample sequenced in a study of blood T cell repertoires in COVID-19. Only in-frame clones appear in the TCRdb table, and some are missing; sequencing was by immunoSEQ multiplex PCR. The table has approximately 46,000 clones, around 75% seen once. The sequenced sample consisted of peripheral blood. Receptors originate from an elderly man with acute or convalescent COVID-19.

A single count supports this clone. V usage is TRBV29-1 and J usage is TRBJ1-1, with TRBD1 as a possible D gene (5 bases). Germline-derived CDR1 and CDR2 are SQVTM and ANQGSEA. The CDR3 totals 14 residues. Trimming removed 6 bases from V and 1 base from J, with 15 bases in between. Here the CDR3 reads CSVTSGGSNTEAFF. CDR3 sequence (DNA): TGCAGCGTCACTTCGGGGGGGTCGAACACTGAAGCTTTCTTT.

The chain links TRBV5-8 to TRBJ2-2; TRBD2 matches at 8 bases. The CDR3 contains 14 residues. In germline, CDR1 is SGHTS, CDR2 YDEGEE. The trim removed 9 bases at V and 4 bases at J, leaving 8 bases unmatched. The CDR3 here is CATPTSEVTGELFF. CDR3 in DNA: TGTGCCACCCCGACTAGCGAGGTCACCGGGGAGCTGTTTTTT.

This clone was detected many times. The chain carries TRBV28 and TRBJ1-6; maybe TRBD1 (5 bases). The CDR3 contains 17 residues. Germline V gives CDR1 MDHEN, CDR2 SYDVKM. V dropped 5 bases and J dropped 4 bases, with 18 bases sitting between them. DNA of the CDR3: TGTGCCAGCAGTATTGACAGTGGGACTACTTATAATTCACCCCTCCACTTT. This translates into CASSIDSGTTYNSPLHF.

The rearrangement uses TRBV6-2 or TRBV6-3 and TRBJ1-5; TRBD1 agrees at 12 bases. The J segment lost 1 base and the V segment lost 3 bases, leaving 7 bases of the junction unmatched. Germline CDR1 and CDR2: MNHEY and SVGEGT. CDR3 size: 18 residues. The CDR3 spells CASSYVGQGARSNQPQHF. The CDR3 bases are TGTGCCAGCAGTTATGTGGGACAGGGGGCTCGCAGCAATCAGCCCCAGCATTTT.

This clone came up a few times. The rearrangement joins TRBV7-9 to TRBJ1-3; unclear D gene. V lost 1 base to trimming and J lost 2 bases, with 6 bases between them. The CDR3 is 14 residues long. CDR1 and CDR2 (germline): SEHNR, FQNEAQ (reference sequence). The CDR3: CASSLGTTGNTIYF. For the CDR3, the DNA is TGTGCCAGCAGCTTAGGAACTACTGGAAACACCATATATTTT.

The chain joins TRBV11-2 to TRBJ2-7; 8 bases line up with TRBD1. With 5 bases clipped from V and 5 bases from J, the junction kept 14 bases outside the gene matches. The CDR3 is 16 amino acids. CDR1 SGHAT and CDR2 FQNNGV come from the germline V gene. CDR3 sequence (DNA): TGTGCCAGCAGCCGAACCCTCGGGGACAGGCGCCACGAGCAGTACTTC. Translation gives CASSRTLGDRRHEQYF. The variable domain in full, completed from reference TRBV11-2 and TRBJ2-7, reads EAGVAQSPRYKIIEKRQSVAFWCNPISGHATLYWYQQILGQGPKLLIQFQNNGVVDDSQLPKDRFSAERLKGVDSTLKIQPAKLEDSAVYLCASSRTLGDRRHEQYFGPGTRLTVT.

This clone was recorded only once. The chain joins TRBV27 to TRBJ2-7; TRBD2 might be the D (6 bases). The CDR3 consists of 15 residues. V lost 6 bases and J lost 0, with 15 bases in between. Looked up from germline, CDR1 is MNHEY and CDR2 is SMNVEV (reference sequence). The CDR3 DNA is TGTGCCAGCAGCCGAGAGGAGGGATCCTCCTACGAGCAGTACTTC. Translated, it gives CASSREEGSSYEQYF.

V usage is TRBV10-1 and J usage is TRBJ2-1; D call uncertain. V lost 2 bases to trimming and J lost 3 bases, with 5 bases between them. Per the germline V gene, CDR1 is WNHNN and CDR2 is SYGVQD (reference sequence). This CDR3 spans 13 amino acids. The CDR3, as DNA: TGCGCCAGCAGTGAGCCCGGCTACAATGAGCAGTTCTTC. It codes for CASSEPGYNEQFF.

The chain is built from TRBV28 and TRBJ2-7, with 7 bases matching TRBD1. Germline CDR1 reads MDHEN; CDR2 reads SYDVKM. This CDR3 region has 13 residues. Trimming took 8 bases from V and 6 from J; bases not matched to a gene: 10. The CDR3 loop reads CASEGQVTGEQYF. CDR3 nucleotide sequence: TGTGCCAGCGAAGGACAGGTGACCGGCGAGCAGTACTTC. The variable domain in full, completed from reference TRBV28 and TRBJ2-7, reads DVKVTQSSRYLVKRTGEKVFLECVQDMDHENMFWYRQDPGLGLRLIYFSYDVKMKEKGDIPEGYSVSREKKERFSLILESASTNQTSMYLCASEGQVTGEQYFGPGTRLTVT.

This sequence joins TRBV5-6 and TRBJ1-1, with 7 bases lining up with TRBD1. J was trimmed by 5 bases and V by 1 base; bases with no gene match: 14. The germline V gene encodes CDR1 SGHDT and CDR2 YYEEEE. The CDR3 has 17 residues. CDR3 DNA: TGTGCCAGCAGCTTGAATATGGCTCGACAGGGTGGGACTGAAGCTTTCTTT. Translating it yields CASSLNMARQGGTEAFF. Using reference TRBV5-6 and TRBJ1-1 for the parts outside the CDR3, the full variable domain is DAGVTQSPTHLIKTRGQQVTLRCSPKSGHDTVSWYQQALGQGPQFIFQYYEEEERQRGNFPDRFSGHQFPNYSSELNVNALLLGDSALYLCASSLNMARQGGTEAFFGQGTRLTVV.

The V call is TRBV18, the J call TRBJ2-1; TRBD1 agrees at 7 bases. CDR3 length: 11 residues. V lost 4 bases to trimming and J lost 11 bases; unmatched junction nucleotides: 2. Per the germline V gene, CDR1 is KGHSH and CDR2 is LQKENI. The DNA of the CDR3 is TGTGCCAGCTCACTACAGGGGAAGCAGTTCTTC. This translates into CASSLQGKQFF.

The V gene is TRBV28, the J gene TRBJ1-2; TRBD1 aligns across 7 bases. Trimming removed 5 bases from V and 4 bases from J; junction bases left unmatched: 7. The CDR3 length is 14 residues. Germline CDR1 and CDR2: MDHEN and SYDVKM. The CDR3 coding sequence is TGTGCCAGCAGTCCTCATCGACAGGGCTATGGCTACACCTTC. Translated, it gives CASSPHRQGYGYTF.

The chain joins TRBV6-1 to TRBJ1-1, with unresolved D. The CDR3 spans 17 residues. V was shortened by 3 bases and J by 0 bases, with 17 bases between the two germline ends. The germline V gene has CDR1 MNHNS and CDR2 SASEGT. The CDR3 reads CASSDGRRYKVNTEAFF. In DNA, the CDR3 is TGTGCCAGCAGTGACGGGAGGAGATATAAGGTGAACACTGAAGCTTTCTTT.

The chain recombines TRBV28 with TRBJ2-7; 11 bases match TRBD1. After removal of 7 bases from V and 6 bases from J, the junction contained 8 bases not matched to a gene. The CDR3 runs 14 residues. Germline loops: CDR1 MDHEN, CDR2 SYDVKM. The CDR3 spells CASKAGTGGSEQYF. Here the CDR3 DNA reads TGTGCCAGCAAAGCCGGGACAGGGGGATCCGAGCAGTACTTC.

The rearrangement joins TRBV7-2 to TRBJ1-6; TRBD1 matches 8 bases. CDR1 is SGHTA, CDR2 FQGNSA, per germline. V lost 6 bases and J lost 1; bases outside the gene matches: 5. The CDR3 has 16 residues. The CDR3 loop is CASSTGGSSYNSPLHF. The CDR3 nucleotides are TGTGCCAGCAGTACAGGGGGAAGTTCCTATAATTCACCCCTCCACTTT.

V usage is TRBV6-5 and J usage is TRBJ1-2; D unresolved. Germline V CDR1 and CDR2: MNHEY, SVGAGI. The CDR3 length is 11 residues. The CDR3 nucleotides read TGTGCTGCGGGCCCATACTATGGCTACACCTTC. It yields the protein CAAGPYYGYTF.

This chain joins TRBV2 and TRBJ1-1; TRBD1 matches 8 bases. CDR3 length: 13 residues. The ends lost 5 bases at V and 4 bases at J; junction bases unmatched: 3. Germline assignment: CDR1 SNHLY and CDR2 FYNNEI. CDR3 loop: CASSYRGSTEAFF. CDR3 in DNA: TGTGCCAGCAGTTACAGGGGGAGCACTGAAGCTTTCTTT.

V usage is TRBV28 and J usage is TRBJ2-1; TRBD2 aligns across 8 bases. Germline V gene sequence: CDR1 MDHEN, CDR2 SYDVKM. The CDR3 consists of 14 residues. V gave up 2 bases and J gave up 9 bases; unmatched junction bases: 6. CDR3 residues: CASSLPAGEAEQFF. Written as DNA, the CDR3 is TGTGCCAGCAGTTTACCAGCGGGAGAAGCTGAGCAGTTCTTC.

The chain couples TRBV11-2 to TRBJ2-7, with D possibly matching TRBD2 (5 bases). CDR3 size: 12 residues. The germline gives CDR1 SGHAT, CDR2 FQNNGV. With 5 bases removed from V and 4 bases from J, the gap between germline ends came to 9 bases. The CDR3 region has the DNA TGTGCCAGCAGCCTAAGGACTTACGAGCAGTACTTC. As protein: CASSLRTYEQYF.

V is TRBV15 and J is TRBJ2-2, with 7 nucleotides matching TRBD1. The V gene end was trimmed by 7 bases and the J gene end by 0 bases; junction bases not matched to a gene: 5. Per the germline V gene, CDR1 is LNHNV and CDR2 is YYDKDF (reference sequence). This CDR3 spans 15 amino acids. The CDR3 reads CATTITGANTGELFF. The CDR3, as DNA: TGTGCCACCACCATAACAGGGGCGAACACCGGGGAGCTGTTTTTT.

The chain carries TRBV21-1 and TRBJ1-3. TRBV21-1 is termed a pseudogene. This CDR3 spans 20 amino acids. CDR3 nucleotides: TGTGCCAGCAGCAAATGGGGGGAGGTACAAGTTCTGAGGGAAGGAAACACCATATATTTT. Translating it yields CASSKWGEVQVLREGNTIYF.

The chain links TRBV11-2 to TRBJ2-3, with 10 bases identical to TRBD2. Trimming removed 4 bases from V and 2 bases from J; junction bases left unmatched: 6. Per germline, CDR1 SGHAT and CDR2 FQNNGV. CDR3 length: 16 amino acids. The CDR3 coding sequence is TGTGCCAGCAGCTCAAGAAGCGGGAGGGCCACAGATACGCAGTATTTT. Residues: CASSSRSGRATDTQYF. Full variable domain (rest looked up from reference TRBV11-2 and TRBJ2-3): EAGVAQSPRYKIIEKRQSVAFWCNPISGHATLYWYQQILGQGPKLLIQFQNNGVVDDSQLPKDRFSAERLKGVDSTLKIQPAKLEDSAVYLCASSSRSGRATDTQYFGPGTRLTVL.

This chain connects TRBV5-4 to TRBJ2-7, with TRBD2 as a possible D gene (5 bases). Germline V gives CDR1 SGHNT, CDR2 YYREEE (reference sequence). This CDR3 is 12 amino acids long. The V end lost 4 bases, the J end lost 5 bases, and 10 bases lay between the germline ends. The CDR3 DNA reads TGTGCCAGCAGCCAGATCGGGGACGAGCAGTACTTC. Residues: CASSQIGDEQYF.

The V call is TRBV7-8, the J call TRBJ2-1; maybe TRBD2 (5 bases). Trimming left V 5 bases short and J 13 bases short, with 18 bases between. This CDR3 contains 13 residues. The germline gives CDR1 SGHVS, CDR2 FQNEAQ. The CDR3 spells CASSPNYSLAQFF. The CDR3 DNA is TGTGCCAGCAGCCCAAATTATTCCCTAGCTCAGTTCTTC. Variable domain in full (rest from reference TRBV7-8 and TRBJ2-1): GAGVSQSPRYKVAKRGQDVALRCDPISGHVSLFWYQQALGQGPEFLTYFQNEAQLDKSGLPSDRFFAERPEGSVSTLKIQRTQQEDSAVYLCASSPNYSLAQFFGPGTRLTVL.

The V gene is TRBV13, the J gene TRBJ2-3; perhaps TRBD2 as D (6 bases). The germline gives CDR1 PRHDT, CDR2 FYEKMQ (reference sequence). The V end lost 2 bases, the J end lost 4 bases, and 13 bases lay between the germline ends. The CDR3 sequence is 15 residues long. The chain's CDR3 is CASSLPPREADTQYF. In DNA, the CDR3 is TGTGCCAGCAGCTTACCGCCCAGGGAGGCAGATACGCAGTATTTT.

The rearrangement uses TRBV6-5 and TRBJ1-1, with D possibly TRBD1 on 5 matching bases. The germline V gene encodes CDR1 MNHEY and CDR2 SVGAGI. V dropped 2 bases and J dropped 0 bases, with 10 bases sitting between them. CDR3 length: 15 amino acids. The DNA of the CDR3 is TGTGCCAGCAGTTACACAGGAGATATGAACACTGAAGCTTTCTTT. Translated: CASSYTGDMNTEAFF.

The sample holds a few counts of this clone. This sequence joins TRBV30 and TRBJ1-6; D call uncertain. The germline V gene encodes CDR1 GTSNPN and CDR2 SVGIG (reference sequence). V was trimmed by 1 base and J by 10 bases, leaving 14 bases between them. CDR3 length equals 14 residues. This chain's CDR3 is CAWSAGGVLSPLHF. CDR3 nucleotide sequence: TGTGCCTGGAGTGCTGGCGGGGTATTGTCACCCCTCCACTTT.